This T cell receptor beta chain was recovered during a study of T-cell memory formation after mild COVID-19. Across the whole study: Across donors, TCR clusters were largely donor specific.

TCRdb processed the 5' RACE reads anew with MiXCR; each CDR3 protein has one entry. The table records roughly 250,000 distinct CDR3 sequences, over 15% of them present only once. This clonotype has at least ten counts. The material sequenced was PBMCs or a T cell subset sorted from them (not recorded which). The source of this sequence is a man in his late teens or twenties who had mild COVID-19 (a few samples of this study predate the infection). Cell type and time point are not known.

The CDR3 reads CASSLQATRLASSGTQYF. CDR3 bases: TGTGCCAGCAGCTTGCAGGCAACCCGACTAGCGTCCTCGGGTACGCAGTATTTT. The chain carries TRBV5-5 and TRBJ2-3; 8 bases map to TRBD2. Germline V lookup: CDR1 SGHKS, CDR2 YYEKEE (reference sequence). This CDR3 comprises 18 residues. V lost 1 base to trimming and J lost 8 bases; unmatched junction nucleotides: 18.